The entry below gives a single TCR beta chain sequence along with its context. This specimen comes from a study of blood T cell repertoires in COVID-19. After removal of 4 bases from V and 4 bases from J, the junction contained 3 bases not matched to a gene. In germline, CDR1 is SGHAT, CDR2 FQDESV (reference sequence). The CDR3 is 13 residues long. Only in-frame clones appear in the TCRdb table, and some are missing; sequencing was by immunoSEQ multiplex PCR. Here the sample spans 75,000 to 100,000 clones, roughly 80% being singletons. This rearrangement joins TRBV11-1 to TRBJ1-2, with TRBD1 identical over 7 bases. Material for sequencing was peripheral blood. This TCR was sampled from a man in his sixties with acute or convalescent COVID-19. The CDR3 here is CASSSGQTYGYTF. The CDR3 bases are TGTGCCAGCAGCTCGGGACAGACCTATGGCTACACCTTC.